The next 3 T cell receptor beta chains were all read from a single sample in a study of patients and donors after allogeneic stem cell transplantation. TCRdb processed the RT-PCR reads anew with MiXCR; each CDR3 protein has one entry. This sample yields about a million distinct CDR3 sequences, of which 18% are seen a single time; about 6% belongs to the top ten. The specimen sequenced was blood, either unsorted or a sorted T cell fraction (not recorded which). These receptors were collected from a human donor who was either an allogeneic HSCT recipient or a stem cell or donor lymphocyte infusion donor (not recorded which). It is not recorded whose cells these are; they may come from a transplant donor.

With respect to this clonotype: Only one base separates this from a far larger clonotype, so it likely reflects a read error. V and J are TRBV12-3 or TRBV12-4 and TRBJ2-1; D uncertain. This CDR3 contains 11 residues. CDR3 DNA sequence: TGTGCCAGAAGTTTTCTGGATGAGCAGTTCTTC. This codes for CARSFLDEQFF.

V gene TRBV7-2 combines with J gene TRBJ1-1; D ambiguous. The germline CDR1 and CDR2 sequences are SGHTA and FQGNSA. CDR3 length equals 14 residues. V lost 5 bases, J lost 4 bases, and 14 bases lay in between. Here the CDR3 reads CASSTQRRGTEAFF. The CDR3 nucleotides are TGTGCCAGCAGCACACAGAGGCGAGGCACTGAAGCTTTCTTT.

The gene calls are TRBV20-1 and TRBJ2-7; D is ambiguous. Trimming removed 6 bases from V and 2 bases from J, with 17 bases in between. The germline V gene has CDR1 DFQATT and CDR2 SNEGSKA (reference sequence). CDR3 size: 14 residues. The CDR3 DNA sequence: TGCAGTGCCACCACGGCGGCGGTTACCTACGAGCAGTACTTC. Translating gives CSATTAAVTYEQYF.